The rows below give T cell receptor beta chains drawn from one sample of a study of blood T cell repertoires in COVID-19. Profiling relied on immunoSEQ multiplex PCR, and the TCRdb table lists in-frame clones only, not all of them. The data hold around 100,000 clones, with around four fifths observed a single time. Sequenced material: peripheral blood. These receptors came from a man in his 70s with active or convalescent COVID-19. CDR3s include the opening cysteine and the closing phenylalanine or tryptophan. D genes are given only for firm matches. For some rows the clone size is stated as once, few or many, or as a class when expanded; others skip it.

v_call	clone_size	j_call	d_call	cdr3_aa	cdr3_nt
TRBV6-5	few	TRBJ2-3	NA	CASSRAGGADTQYF	TGTGCCAGCAGCCGGGCCGGGGGAGCAGATACGCAGTATTTT
TRBV25-1	NA	TRBJ1-1	NA	CASSGVNTEAFF	TGTGCCAGCAGTGGAGTGAACACTGAAGCTTTCTTT
TRBV4-3	NA	TRBJ1-4	NA	CASSAGREGLDEKLFF	TGCGCCAGCAGCGCTGGGAGGGAGGGGTTGGATGAAAAACTGTTTTTT
TRBV19	few	TRBJ2-1	TRBD2	CASSRGLAGPYNEQFF	TGTGCCAGTAGTAGGGGACTAGCGGGGCCCTACAATGAGCAGTTCTTC
TRBV5-4	NA	TRBJ2-5	NA	CASSLNGVRETQYF	TGTGCCAGCAGCTTGAACGGGGTGAGAGAGACCCAGTACTTC
TRBV7-3	NA	TRBJ2-1	TRBD2	CASTQGLAGVKFF	TGTGCCAGCACCCAGGGGCTAGCGGGAGTCAAGTTCTTC
TRBV2	NA	TRBJ2-7	NA	CASSKLGQSYEQYF	TGTGCCAGCAGTAAGCTTGGACAATCCTACGAGCAGTACTTC
TRBV13	NA	TRBJ2-1	NA	CASSLGLQGTYYNEQFF	TGTGCCAGCAGCTTAGGCCTCCAGGGGACCTACTACAATGAGCAGTTCTTC
TRBV27	NA	TRBJ2-7	TRBD1	CASRTGVYEQYF	TGTGCCAGCAGGACAGGGGTGTACGAGCAGTACTTC
TRBV15	NA	TRBJ2-5	NA	CATSSERGLETQYF	TGTGCCACCAGCAGTGAGAGGGGGTTGGAGACCCAGTACTTC
TRBV7-3	NA	TRBJ2-7	NA	CASSLTQSYEQYF	TGTGCCAGCAGCTTAACACAGTCCTACGAGCAGTACTTC
TRBV13	NA	TRBJ1-3	TRBD1	CASSLSRQGSGNTIYF	TGTGCCAGCAGCTTAAGTCGACAGGGGTCTGGAAACACCATATATTTT
TRBV7-3	NA	TRBJ2-3	NA	CASSPSSGSTDTQYF	TGTGCCAGCAGTCCTTCGTCGGGTAGCACAGATACGCAGTATTTT
TRBV28	NA	TRBJ1-5	NA	CASSSFGSNQPQHF	TGTGCCAGCAGTTCGTTCGGGAGCAATCAGCCCCAGCATTTT